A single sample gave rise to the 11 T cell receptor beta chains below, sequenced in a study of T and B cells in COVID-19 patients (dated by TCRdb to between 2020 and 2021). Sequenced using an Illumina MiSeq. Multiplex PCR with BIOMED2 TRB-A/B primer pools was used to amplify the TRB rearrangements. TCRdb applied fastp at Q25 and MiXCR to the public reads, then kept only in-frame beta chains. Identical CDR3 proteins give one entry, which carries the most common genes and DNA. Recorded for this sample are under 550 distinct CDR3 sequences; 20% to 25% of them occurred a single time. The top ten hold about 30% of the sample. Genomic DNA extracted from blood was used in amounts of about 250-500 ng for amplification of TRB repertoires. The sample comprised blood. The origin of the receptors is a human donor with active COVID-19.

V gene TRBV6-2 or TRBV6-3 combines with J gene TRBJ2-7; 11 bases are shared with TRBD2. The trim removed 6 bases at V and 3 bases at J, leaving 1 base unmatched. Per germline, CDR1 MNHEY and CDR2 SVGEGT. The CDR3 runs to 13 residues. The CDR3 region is CASRGLADYEQYF. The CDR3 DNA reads TGTGCCAGCAGGGGACTAGCGGACTACGAGCAGTACTTC.

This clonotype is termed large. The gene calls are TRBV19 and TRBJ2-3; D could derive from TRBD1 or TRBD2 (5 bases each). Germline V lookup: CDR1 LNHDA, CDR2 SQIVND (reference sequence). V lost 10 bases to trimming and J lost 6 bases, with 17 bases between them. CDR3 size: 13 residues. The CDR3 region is CATLGESADTQYF. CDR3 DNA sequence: TGTGCCACCCTGGGGGAGTCCGCCGATACGCAGTATTTT.

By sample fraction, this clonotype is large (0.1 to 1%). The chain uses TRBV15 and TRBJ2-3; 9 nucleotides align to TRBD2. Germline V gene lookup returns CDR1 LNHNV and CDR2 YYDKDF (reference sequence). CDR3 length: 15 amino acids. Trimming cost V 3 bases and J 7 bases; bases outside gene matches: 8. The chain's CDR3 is CATSRGAGGPNTQYF. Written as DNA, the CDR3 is TGTGCCACCAGCAGGGGGGCGGGAGGGCCGAATACGCAGTATTTT.

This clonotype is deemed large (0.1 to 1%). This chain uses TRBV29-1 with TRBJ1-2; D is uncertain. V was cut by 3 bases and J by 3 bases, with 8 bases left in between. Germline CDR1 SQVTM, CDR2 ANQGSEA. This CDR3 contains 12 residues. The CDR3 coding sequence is TGCAGCGTTGACGAGGGCCACTATGGCTACACCTTC. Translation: CSVDEGHYGYTF.

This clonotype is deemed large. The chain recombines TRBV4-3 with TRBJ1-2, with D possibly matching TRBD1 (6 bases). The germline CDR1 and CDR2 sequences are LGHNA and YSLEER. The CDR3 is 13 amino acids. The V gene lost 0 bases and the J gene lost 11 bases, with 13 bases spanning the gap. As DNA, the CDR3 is TGCGCCAGCAGCCAAGAAGACAGGACCTCGTACACCTTC. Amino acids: CASSQEDRTSYTF.

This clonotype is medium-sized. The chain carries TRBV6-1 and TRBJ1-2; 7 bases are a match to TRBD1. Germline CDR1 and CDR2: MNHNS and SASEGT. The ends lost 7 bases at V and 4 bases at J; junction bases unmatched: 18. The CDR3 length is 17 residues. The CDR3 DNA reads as TGTGCCAGCAACCAGGGGGTCGGGTCCTTCTCGTTCTATGGCTACACCTTC. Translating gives CASNQGVGSFSFYGYTF.

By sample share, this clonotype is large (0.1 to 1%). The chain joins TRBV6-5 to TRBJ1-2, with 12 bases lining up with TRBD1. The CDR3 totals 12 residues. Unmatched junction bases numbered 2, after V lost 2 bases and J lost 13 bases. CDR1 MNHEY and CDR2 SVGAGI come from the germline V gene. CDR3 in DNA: TGTGCCAGCAGTTACACGGGACAGGGGGCCACCTTC. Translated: CASSYTGQGATF.

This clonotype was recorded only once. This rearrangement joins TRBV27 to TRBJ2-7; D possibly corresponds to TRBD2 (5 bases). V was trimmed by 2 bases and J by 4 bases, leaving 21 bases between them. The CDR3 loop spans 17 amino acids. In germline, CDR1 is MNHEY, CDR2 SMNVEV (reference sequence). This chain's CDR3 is CASSLVGSVGLMYEQYF. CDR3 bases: TGTGCCAGCAGTTTAGTTGGTTCGGTCGGACTTATGTACGAGCAGTACTTC.

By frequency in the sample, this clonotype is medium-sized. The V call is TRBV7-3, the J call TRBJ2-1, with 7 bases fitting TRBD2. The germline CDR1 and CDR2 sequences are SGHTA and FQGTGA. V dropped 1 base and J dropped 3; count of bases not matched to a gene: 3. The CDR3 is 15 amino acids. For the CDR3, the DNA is TGTGCCAGCAGCTTAAACGGGAGGATCTACAATGAGCAGTTCTTC. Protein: CASSLNGRIYNEQFF.

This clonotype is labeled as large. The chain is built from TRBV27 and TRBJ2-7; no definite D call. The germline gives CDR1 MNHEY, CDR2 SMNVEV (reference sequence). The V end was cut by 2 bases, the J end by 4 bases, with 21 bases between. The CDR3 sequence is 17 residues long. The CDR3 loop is CASSLVGSVGPMYEQYF. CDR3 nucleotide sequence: TGTGCCAGCAGTTTAGTTGGTTCGGTCGGACCCATGTACGAGCAGTACTTC.

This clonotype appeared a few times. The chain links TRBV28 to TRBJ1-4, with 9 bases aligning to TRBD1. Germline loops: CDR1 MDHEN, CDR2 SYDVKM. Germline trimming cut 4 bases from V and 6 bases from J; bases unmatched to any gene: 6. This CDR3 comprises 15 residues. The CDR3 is CASSSGTGWDEKLFF. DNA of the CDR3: TGTGCCAGCAGTTCAGGGACAGGGTGGGATGAAAAACTGTTTTTT.